The 5 T cell receptor beta chains below all came from one sample that was sequenced in a study of CXCR3-negative and CXCR3-positive naive CD8 T cells. Through 5' RACE with UMI labels, the TRB cDNA libraries were prepared. Following a re-call of the 5' RACE reads, TCRdb has one entry per CDR3 protein and lacks DNA. The ten top clones account for about 1.5%, within a sample of approximately 70,000 distinct CDR3 sequences. The sample comprised naive CXCR3- CD8+ T cells from blood. Subset defined: CD45RO-CCR7+CD27+CD95- naive CD8+ T cells lacking CXCR3 (TNR3-). The receptors here all came from a human donor in good health. Some clones in this sample may be carry-over from other donors' samples.

The rearrangement links TRBV29-1 to TRBJ2-7; TCRdb selects TRBD2, and the lack of DNA leaves this call unchecked. The CDR3 consists of 11 residues. Germline CDR1 is SQVTM and CDR2 is ANQGSEA. CDR3 loop: CSVAEGAEQYF.

The rearrangement uses TRBV7-6 and TRBJ2-7; TCRdb's D gene call, TRBD1, goes unchecked for lack of DNA. Germline V CDR1 and CDR2: SGHVS, FNYEAQ. The CDR3 is made up of 15 amino acids. The CDR3: CASSDTRGWSYEQYF.

The rearrangement uses TRBV7-2 and TRBJ1-2; TCRdb gives TRBD1 as the D gene, but with no DNA this cannot be confirmed. The CDR3 is made up of 14 amino acids. From germline, CDR1 is SGHTA and CDR2 FQGNSA. The CDR3 loop reads CASSTGQVIYGYTF.

This rearrangement joins TRBV29-1 to TRBJ1-1; as DNA is missing, the TRBD1 call by TCRdb cannot be tested. Germline CDR1 and CDR2: SQVTM and ANQGSEA. The CDR3 length is 12 residues. CDR3: CSSDRGPLEAFF.

The chain joins TRBV5-6 to TRBJ2-7. Germline V gene lookup returns CDR1 SGHDT and CDR2 YYEEEE. This CDR3 is 14 amino acids long. CDR3 protein: CASTIGGFSYEQYF.